Presented here are 5 T cell receptor beta chains from one specimen sequenced in a study of blood T cell repertoires in COVID-19. The protocol was immunoSEQ multiplex PCR, while the TCRdb copy is restricted to in-frame clones and leaves out a portion. The data show approximately 150,000 clones, approximately 85% seen once. Sequencing was carried out using peripheral blood. The source of these receptors is a woman in her fifties or sixties with COVID-19, enrolled during active disease.

As DNA, the CDR3 is TGTGCCAGCAGCCCCCTCATCGGACAGGGGTCCTACAATGAGCAGTTCTTC. Its protein product is CASSPLIGQGSYNEQFF. The chain links TRBV4-2 to TRBJ2-1, with 9 bases identical to TRBD1. The length of the CDR3 is 17 residues. Trimming removed 4 bases from V and 1 base from J; junction bases left unmatched: 8. Looked up from germline, CDR1 is LGHNA and CDR2 is YNFKEQ.

V usage is TRBV10-3 and J usage is TRBJ2-5, with 9 bases identical to TRBD1. The trim removed 6 bases at V and 4 bases at J, leaving 3 bases unmatched. Per germline, CDR1 ENHRY and CDR2 SYGVKD. This CDR3 comprises 13 residues. The CDR3 is CAISTGGVETQYF. In DNA, the CDR3 is TGTGCCATCAGCACAGGGGGCGTAGAGACCCAGTACTTC.

The CDR3 sequence: CASMGTGIGYNEQFF. The CDR3 DNA is TGTGCCAGTATGGGAACCGGGATCGGCTACAATGAGCAGTTCTTC. The chain recombines TRBV19 with TRBJ2-1; possible D gene TRBD2, 5 bases. This CDR3 has 15 residues. Germline-derived CDR1 and CDR2 are LNHDA and SQIVND (reference sequence). V lost 7 bases and J 3 bases, leaving 16 bases between the germline ends.

This chain connects TRBV4-1 to TRBJ2-7; 11 nucleotides line up with TRBD2. Trimming at V came to 5 bases and at J to 2 bases, leaving 5 bases not matched to a gene. Looked up from germline, CDR1 is MGHRA and CDR2 is YSYEKL. This CDR3 comprises 15 residues. The CDR3 is CASSYSGGAPYEQYF. DNA for the CDR3: TGCGCCAGCAGCTATAGCGGGGGGGCCCCCTACGAGCAGTACTTC.

J is TRBJ1-1 and V is TRBV6-4; TRBD1 might be the D (5 bases). CDR1 is MRHNA and CDR2 is SNTAGT in the germline V gene. CDR3 length: 14 residues. V dropped 6 bases and J dropped 1 base, with 12 bases sitting between them. Here the CDR3 reads CASSRVTGNTEAFF. For the CDR3, the DNA is TGTGCCAGCAGCCGAGTTACAGGGAACACTGAAGCTTTCTTT.